Each of the 14 T cell receptor beta chains below was sequenced from the same sample in a study of blood T cell repertoires in COVID-19. Profiled with immunoSEQ multiplex PCR; TCRdb holds only in-frame clones, not every one. The data hold 330,000 or so clones, with approximately 89% observed a single time. The sequenced sample was peripheral blood. Receptor source: a woman aged 55-70 years with COVID-19, enrolled during active disease.

This clone was seen once. This rearrangement joins TRBV7-6 to TRBJ2-3, with 8 bases aligning to TRBD1. V dropped 5 bases and J dropped 4; count of bases not matched to a gene: 11. Germline values: CDR1 SGHVS, CDR2 FNYEAQ. The length of the CDR3 is 16 residues. CDR3 sequence (DNA): TGTGCCAGCAGCCCTGTGACAGGGGCGGTTGCAGATACGCAGTATTTT. Protein sequence: CASSPVTGAVADTQYF.

The chain joins TRBV7-3 to TRBJ1-1; 9 positions match TRBD1. The CDR3 length is 14 residues. J was trimmed by 6 bases and V by 5 bases; bases with no gene match: 7. Germline V gene data show CDR1 as SGHTA and CDR2 as FQGTGA. The CDR3 here is CASSQDRGRAEAFF. In nucleotides, the CDR3 is TGTGCCAGCAGCCAAGACAGGGGGAGGGCTGAAGCTTTCTTT.

The rearrangement uses TRBV7-2 and TRBJ2-2, with D possibly being TRBD2 (6 bases). The CDR3 is 14 amino acids. Looked up from germline, CDR1 is SGHTA and CDR2 is FQGNSA. V lost 3 bases, J lost 5 bases, and 10 bases lay in between. CDR3 sequence (DNA): TGTGCCAGCAGCTTTGTACGGGGGACCGGGGAGCTGTTTTTT. This codes for CASSFVRGTGELFF.

V is TRBV29-1 and J is TRBJ1-3, with 7 nucleotides matching TRBD1. With 0 bases clipped from V and 1 base from J, the junction kept 12 bases outside the gene matches. Germline V CDR1 and CDR2: SQVTM, ANQGSEA. The CDR3 runs 18 residues. Here the CDR3 DNA reads TGCAGCGTTGAAGATATGGAGGACAGGACAAAATCTGGAAACACCATATATTTT. Protein sequence: CSVEDMEDRTKSGNTIYF.

The gene calls are TRBV29-1 and TRBJ1-1; D unresolved. The CDR3 is 12 residues long. Germline V lookup: CDR1 SQVTM, CDR2 ANQGSEA. Trimming stripped 0 bases from V and 6 bases from J, with 8 bases between. The CDR3 nucleotides read TGCAGCGTTGAAGATGAGGTTGCTGAAGCTTTCTTT. This encodes CSVEDEVAEAFF.

The genes are TRBV6-5 and TRBJ2-7; D perhaps matches TRBD2 (5 bases). V was trimmed by 11 bases and J by 0 bases, leaving 14 bases between them. The CDR3 runs to 13 residues. CDR1 MNHEY and CDR2 SVGAGI come from the germline V gene. This CDR3 is CAGRGSSSYEQYF. The DNA for the CDR3 is TGTGCCGGCCGGGGTTCCAGCTCCTACGAGCAGTACTTC.

V gene TRBV7-9 combines with J gene TRBJ2-1; D is uncertain. CDR3 length equals 15 residues. The V end was cut by 5 bases, the J end by 0 bases, with 11 bases between. Germline V gene sequence: CDR1 SEHNR, CDR2 FQNEAQ (reference sequence). The CDR3, as DNA: TGTGCCAGCAGCCTTACATCCAGCTCCTACAATGAGCAGTTCTTC. Encoded protein: CASSLTSSSYNEQFF.

This clone was recorded once. As DNA, the CDR3 is TGTGCCAGCAGTGCGACAGGGGGCGCGTGGACTGAAGCTTTCTTT. The encoded protein is CASSATGGAWTEAFF. The rearrangement joins TRBV25-1 to TRBJ1-1; 10 nucleotides line up with TRBD1. Germline loops: CDR1 MGHDK, CDR2 SYGVNS. Trimming cost V 4 bases and J 5 bases; bases outside gene matches: 7. The CDR3 runs 15 residues.

The CDR3 nucleotides are TGTGCCAGCAGCTTAGTGGGGGCTGCAACTAATGAAAAACTGTTTTTT. Translation: CASSLVGAATNEKLFF. The chain couples TRBV7-2 to TRBJ1-4, with a possible D match to TRBD1 (6 bases). This CDR3 comprises 16 residues. The V end lost 1 base, the J end lost 0 bases, and 9 bases lay between the germline ends. Germline CDR1 SGHTA, CDR2 FQGNSA.

J is TRBJ1-2 and V is TRBV27; 7 nucleotides align to TRBD1. The junction had 13 bases not matched to a gene; V was cut back by 5 bases and J by 7 bases. The CDR3 is 15 residues long. CDR1 MNHEY and CDR2 SMNVEV come from the germline V gene (reference sequence). CDR3 region: CASSPHGQGDVGYTF. In nucleotides, the CDR3 is TGTGCCAGCAGTCCTCACGGGCAGGGGGATGTTGGCTACACCTTC.

The rearrangement uses TRBV27 and TRBJ2-5; 8 bases agree with TRBD1. This CDR3 has 13 residues. Germline CDR1 reads MNHEY; CDR2 reads SMNVEV (reference sequence). Trimming took 5 bases from V and 5 from J; bases not matched to a gene: 4. CDR3 in amino acids: CASSATGVETQYF. DNA for the CDR3: TGTGCCAGCAGTGCGACAGGGGTTGAGACCCAGTACTTC.

CDR3 protein: CASSVGSGGPDTQYF. In DNA form, the CDR3 reads TGTGCCAGCAGCGTAGGTAGCGGGGGGCCAGATACGCAGTATTTT. This chain connects TRBV9 to TRBJ2-3, with TRBD2 identical over 10 bases. In germline, CDR1 is SGDLS, CDR2 YYNGEE. With V trimmed by 0 bases and J by 4 bases, 2 bases remained unmatched. The CDR3 is 15 amino acids. Using reference TRBV9 and TRBJ2-3 for the parts outside the CDR3, the full variable domain is DSGVTQTPKHLITATGQRVTLRCSPRSGDLSVYWYQQSLDQGLQFLIQYYNGEERAKGNILERFSAQQFPDLHSELNLSSLELGDSALYFCASSVGSGGPDTQYFGPGTRLTVL.

V gene TRBV2 combines with J gene TRBJ1-5; 7 nucleotides agree with TRBD1. This CDR3 has 15 residues. Germline V gives CDR1 SNHLY, CDR2 FYNNEI. The J segment lost 0 bases and the V segment lost 5 bases, leaving 4 bases of the junction unmatched. This CDR3 is CASSSQGFSNQPQHF. In nucleotides, the CDR3 is TGTGCCAGCAGTTCACAGGGGTTTAGCAATCAGCCCCAGCATTTT.

J is TRBJ1-1 and V is TRBV4-2; TRBD1 aligns across 9 bases. The CDR3 runs 17 residues. The V gene's germline CDR1 is LGHNA and CDR2 YNFKEQ. With V trimmed by 4 bases and J by 6 bases, 15 bases remained unmatched. The CDR3 here is CASSPISWGDRASEAFF. CDR3 nucleotide sequence: TGTGCCAGCAGCCCCATCAGCTGGGGGGACAGGGCTTCTGAAGCTTTCTTT.